The entry below gives a single T cell receptor (beta chain) sequence along with its context. Its antigen is not identified. These data come from a study of shared clonotypes between healthy human individuals. General study findings and limits: Among the subsets, naive ones generally showed larger estimated richness than memory ones. Sharing of clonotypes among donors was expected to vary with sequencing depth.

The assay was immunoSEQ multiplex PCR, and TCRdb's table has in-frame clones only and misses some. Counted here are roughly 2.6 million clones, roughly nine tenths occurring once; the ten biggest clones make up 0.13% to 0.15%. The CDR3 loop spans 15 amino acids. V lost 3 bases and J 0 bases, leaving 12 bases between the germline ends. Germline V gene sequence: CDR1 SGHAT, CDR2 FQNNGV. Donors had no recently reported acute infections or vaccinations and were HIV-negative. Researchers partitioned CD4+ cells into CD45RA+ naive and CD45RA-negative memory subsets. The TCR originated in a man aged 18 to 29 in good health. The chain couples TRBV11-2 to TRBJ2-7; no definite D call. Sequencing was performed on naive CD4+ T cells sorted from blood. Subset here: CD45RA+ positively selected. This chain's CDR3 is CASSFERTGSYEQYF. CDR3 nucleotide sequence: TGTGCCAGCAGCTTTGAACGAACGGGCTCCTACGAGCAGTACTTC. Looking up the rest from reference TRBV11-2 and TRBJ2-7 gives the full variable domain: EAGVAQSPRYKIIEKRQSVAFWCNPISGHATLYWYQQILGQGPKLLIQFQNNGVVDDSQLPKDRFSAERLKGVDSTLKIQPAKLEDSAVYLCASSFERTGSYEQYFGPGTRLTVT.